This T cell receptor beta chain was recovered during a study of blood T cell repertoires in COVID-19. Using immunoSEQ multiplex PCR, the repertoire was profiled, and TCRdb retains in-frame clones only, with some absent. The sample yields around 340,000 clones, about four fifths seen once. Germline V lookup: CDR1 SGHRS, CDR2 YFSETQ. CDR3 length equals 18 residues. The ends lost 4 bases at V and 6 bases at J; junction bases unmatched: 19. This TCR was recovered from a man younger than 45 with active or convalescent COVID-19. The sequenced material came from peripheral blood. This chain uses TRBV5-1 with TRBJ1-2; 9 bases fit TRBD1. The chain's CDR3 is CASSRSTTLDRGADGYTF. CDR3 in DNA: TGCGCCAGCAGCCGCTCTACCACCTTGGACAGGGGAGCGGATGGCTACACCTTC.